Detailed here is one T cell receptor beta chain. The sample comes from a study of T cell changes during pregnancy in multiple sclerosis. Assay used: immunoSEQ multiplex PCR; TCRdb lists only in-frame clones, some missing. The sample carries some 41,000 clones, roughly 88% recorded once. With 1 base clipped from V and 2 bases from J, the junction kept 4 bases outside the gene matches. In germline, CDR1 is SGHRS, CDR2 YFSETQ. The CDR3 totals 15 residues. The sequenced sample consisted of PBMCs (not recorded whether the cells were cultured). The V and J genes are TRBV5-1 and TRBJ2-7; 9 bases align to TRBD2. The source of this sequence is a female donor with multiple sclerosis, enrolled in a pregnancy study. CDR3 DNA sequence: TGCGCCAGCAGCTTGAGCCTAGCGGGGCCCTACGAGCAGTACTTC. Its protein is CASSLSLAGPYEQYF.